This T cell receptor beta chain was captured by sequencing in a study of cytomegalovirus exposure and HLA in healthy donors. Vbeta (60) and Jbeta (13) primers were used in the PCR. Measured with immunoSEQ multiplex PCR; TCRdb has only the in-frame clones, and not every one. The sample yields around 170,000 clones, around three quarters seen once. This clone was observed once. What it binds is not known. Notes on the study in general: The classifier was said to identify cytomegalovirus status with high specificity and sensitivity. Within an earlier analysis, most TCR beta V segments proved productive either about 87% or about 30% of the time. HLA-A and HLA-B allele assignments for most subjects were reportedly predicted accurately using TCR beta sequences. In a later analysis, common viral pathogens appeared linked to several of the most significant clusters.

This TCR was recovered from a woman under 40 in good health and CMV-seropositive. Material for sequencing was PBMCs.

The CDR3 sequence is CASSYRGGNTEAFF. CDR3 in DNA: TGTGCCAGCAGCTACCGGGGGGGGAACACTGAAGCTTTCTTT. This rearrangement joins TRBV7-9 to TRBJ1-1; D is perhaps TRBD1 (5 bases). In germline, CDR1 is SEHNR, CDR2 FQNEAQ (reference sequence). The CDR3 covers 14 residues. Trimming removed 4 bases from V and 1 base from J, with 10 bases in between. Supplemented by reference TRBV7-9 and TRBJ1-1, the full variable domain reads DTGVSQNPRHKITKRGQNVTFRCDPISEHNRLYWYRQTLGQGPEFLTYFQNEAQLEKSRLLSDRFSAERPKGSFSTLEIQRTEQGDSAMYLCASSYRGGNTEAFFGQGTRLTVV.